A selection of T cell receptor beta chains follows, all from one sample in a study of blood T cell repertoires in COVID-19. Assay used: immunoSEQ multiplex PCR; TCRdb lists only in-frame clones, some missing. This table has around 180,000 clones, 88% appearing once. Input material: peripheral blood. The receptors here all came from a man in his 60s with acute or convalescent COVID-19. Both conserved end residues are part of each CDR3. Each record gives: J gene, clone size, D gene, V gene, CDR3 DNA, CDR3 protein. D genes are given only for firm matches. A clone size is listed for some rows: how often the clone was seen (once, few, many), or a class if it is expanded.

J: TRBJ1-1; size: few; D: NA; V: TRBV5-1; DNA: TGCGCCAGCAGCTTAGCGACAGTCCTGAACACTGAAGCTTTCTTT; CDR3: CASSLATVLNTEAFF
J: TRBJ1-2; size: NA; D: NA; V: TRBV5-6; DNA: TGTGCCAGCAGCTCCAGGGATGGCTACACCTTC; CDR3: CASSSRDGYTF
J: TRBJ1-2; size: NA; D: TRBD1; V: TRBV6-5; DNA: TGTGCCAGCAGTACAGGGGCTTACGGCTACACCTTC; CDR3: CASSTGAYGYTF
J: TRBJ2-7; size: NA; D: TRBD1; V: TRBV18; DNA: TGTGCCAGCTCACCGGGACAGGGAGGAACCTACGAGCAGTACTTC; CDR3: CASSPGQGGTYEQYF
J: TRBJ2-7; size: few; D: NA; V: TRBV7-9; DNA: TGTGCCAGCAGCCCGGGACAGCGGGTCCCCTACGAGCAGTACTTC; CDR3: CASSPGQRVPYEQYF
J: TRBJ2-7; size: NA; D: TRBD1; V: TRBV6-1; DNA: TGTGCCAGCAGCCGCGGACAGGCGTCATACGAGCAGTACTTC; CDR3: CASSRGQASYEQYF
J: TRBJ2-3; size: NA; D: TRBD2; V: TRBV10-3; DNA: TGTGCCATCAGGAGCCTAATAGCGGGGAGCACAGATACGCAGTATTTT; CDR3: CAIRSLIAGSTDTQYF
J: TRBJ1-3; size: NA; D: NA; V: TRBV4-1; DNA: TGCGCCAGCAGCCAAGCGGCCGACAACCCTTACTCTGGAAACACCATATATTTT; CDR3: CASSQAADNPYSGNTIYF
J: TRBJ1-5; size: once; D: TRBD1; V: TRBV30; DNA: TGTGCCTGGAGTGCCCATGTACCGGGACAGGGGGCTCAGGGCAATCAGCCCCAGCATTTT; CDR3: CAWSAHVPGQGAQGNQPQHF
J: TRBJ1-5; size: NA; D: NA; V: TRBV3-1/TRBV3-2; DNA: TGTGCCAGCAGCCAAGATTCCAGAAATCAGCCCCAGCATTTT; CDR3: CASSQDSRNQPQHF
J: TRBJ2-5; size: NA; D: NA; V: TRBV6-5; DNA: TGTGCCAGCAGTTACTCGAATCCGAGCAGGGGAGAGACCCAGTACTTC; CDR3: CASSYSNPSRGETQYF
J: TRBJ2-3; size: NA; D: TRBD2; V: TRBV24-1; DNA: TGTGCCACCAGTGATCTGGCGGGGGGGGGCACAGATACGCAGTATTTT; CDR3: CATSDLAGGGTDTQYF
J: TRBJ2-5; size: once; D: TRBD1; V: TRBV5-6; DNA: TGTGCCAGCAGCTCCGGGACAGGGTTCGGGAAGACCCAGTACTTC; CDR3: CASSSGTGFGKTQYF
J: TRBJ2-7; size: NA; D: NA; V: TRBV19; DNA: TGTGCCAGTAGTACTGACACGGTGCAGTACTTC; CDR3: CASSTDTVQYF
J: TRBJ2-7; size: once; D: TRBD1; V: TRBV5-1; DNA: TGCGCCAGCACCTCACGTCTGGACAGGGGTTTGTACGAGCAGTACTTC; CDR3: CASTSRLDRGLYEQYF
J: TRBJ1-5; size: NA; D: NA; V: TRBV5-1; DNA: TGCGCCAGCAGCTCGGGATCAGGAGCCAATCAGCCCCAGCATTTT; CDR3: CASSSGSGANQPQHF
J: TRBJ1-1; size: NA; D: TRBD1; V: TRBV12-3/TRBV12-4; DNA: TGTGCCAGCAGTTTTACAGGGGTGGTAGCTTTCTTT; CDR3: CASSFTGVVAFF
J: TRBJ1-5; size: once; D: NA; V: TRBV28; DNA: TGTGCCAGCACTCCGCCGAGTGGCAGGAGGCCCTTAGGTCAGCCCCAGCATTTT; CDR3: CASTPPSGRRPLGQPQHF
J: TRBJ1-1; size: NA; D: NA; V: TRBV7-3; DNA: TGTGCCAGCAGCTTACGTCCTCGGGGCGGAGGGGACACTGAAGCTTTCTTT; CDR3: CASSLRPRGGGDTEAFF
J: TRBJ1-2; size: NA; D: TRBD1; V: TRBV29-1; DNA: TGCAGCGCAAATATTGATCCGGGACAGAGCAACTATGGCTACACCTTC; CDR3: CSANIDPGQSNYGYTF
J: TRBJ2-3; size: once; D: TRBD2; V: TRBV7-2; DNA: TGTGCCAGCAGCTTGGTGGGGAGGGGAGATACGCAGTATTTT; CDR3: CASSLVGRGDTQYF
J: TRBJ1-2; size: NA; D: TRBD1; V: TRBV29-1; DNA: TGCAGCGTTGACTGGACAGGGTCCGACTATGGCTACACCTTC; CDR3: CSVDWTGSDYGYTF
J: TRBJ1-2; size: NA; D: NA; V: TRBV9; DNA: TGTGCCAGCAGCGTAGGAAGGGGACACCTTAACGGTGGCTACACCTTC; CDR3: CASSVGRGHLNGGYTF
J: TRBJ2-1; size: NA; D: TRBD2; V: TRBV3-1/TRBV3-2; DNA: TGTGCCAGCAGCCAAGTTGTACTAGCGGAGCAGTTCTTC; CDR3: CASSQVVLAEQFF
J: TRBJ2-5; size: NA; D: NA; V: TRBV6-5; DNA: TGTGGGAATGGACAGGGAGGGCAAGAGACCCAGTACTTC; CDR3: CGNGQGGQETQYF